This TCR beta chain was identified during a study of blood T cell repertoires in COVID-19. Under the authors' procedure: Scientists estimated how many nucleated cells there were by amplifying reference gene primers. The table came from immunoSEQ multiplex PCR; TCRdb's copy has only in-frame clones and leaves some out. The DNA was the basis for D and trimming; V, J and clone size are from that table. The table has about 410,000 clones, 89% seen once. CDR3 length equals 14 residues. V gave up 4 bases and J gave up 7 bases, with 14 bases separating them. The germline V gene encodes CDR1 SGHRS and CDR2 YFSETQ.

The chain is built from TRBV5-1 and TRBJ1-4, with D possibly matching TRBD1 (6 bases). The origin of this receptor is a woman in her forties with COVID-19, enrolled during active disease. The sequenced sample was peripheral blood. The CDR3 here is CASSLQGSVEKLFF. CDR3 nucleotides: TGCGCCAGCAGCCTACAGGGTTCGGTTGAAAAACTGTTTTTT.